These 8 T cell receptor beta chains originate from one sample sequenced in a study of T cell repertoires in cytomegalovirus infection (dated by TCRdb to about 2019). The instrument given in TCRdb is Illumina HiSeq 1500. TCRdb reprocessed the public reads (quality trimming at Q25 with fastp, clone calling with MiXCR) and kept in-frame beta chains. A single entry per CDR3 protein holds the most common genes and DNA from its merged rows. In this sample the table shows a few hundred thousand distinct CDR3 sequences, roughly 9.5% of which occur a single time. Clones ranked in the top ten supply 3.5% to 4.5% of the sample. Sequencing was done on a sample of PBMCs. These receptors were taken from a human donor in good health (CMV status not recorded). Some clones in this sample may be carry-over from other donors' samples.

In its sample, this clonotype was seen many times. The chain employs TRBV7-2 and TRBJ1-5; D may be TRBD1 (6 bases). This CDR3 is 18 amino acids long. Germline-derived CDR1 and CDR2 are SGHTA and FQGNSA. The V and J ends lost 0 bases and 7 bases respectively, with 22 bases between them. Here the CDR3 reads CASSLAQVRGGLSQPQHF. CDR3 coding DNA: TGTGCCAGCAGCTTAGCGCAGGTCAGGGGAGGGCTATCCCAGCCCCAGCATTTT.

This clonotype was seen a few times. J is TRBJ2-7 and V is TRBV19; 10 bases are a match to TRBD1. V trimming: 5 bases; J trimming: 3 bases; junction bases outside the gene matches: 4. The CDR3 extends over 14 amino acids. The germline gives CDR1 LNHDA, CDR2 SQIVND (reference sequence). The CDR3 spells CASSGTGAYYEQYF. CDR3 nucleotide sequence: TGTGCCAGTAGTGGGACAGGGGCGTACTACGAGCAGTACTTC.

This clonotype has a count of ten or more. The CDR3 DNA reads TGTGCCAGCAGCCCGGGAGGTTCCCTCAATACGCAGTATTTT. Amino acid sequence: CASSPGGSLNTQYF. J is TRBJ2-3 and V is TRBV7-3; 7 bases are a match to TRBD2. The CDR3 is made up of 14 amino acids. In germline, CDR1 is SGHTA, CDR2 FQGTGA. Trimming cost V 5 bases and J 7 bases; bases outside gene matches: 9.

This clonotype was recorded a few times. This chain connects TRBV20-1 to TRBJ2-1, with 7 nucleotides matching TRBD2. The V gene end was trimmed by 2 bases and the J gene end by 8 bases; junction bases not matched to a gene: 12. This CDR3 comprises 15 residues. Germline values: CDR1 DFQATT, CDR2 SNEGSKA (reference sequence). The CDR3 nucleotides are TGCAGTGCTAGATTAGGCCTAGCGGTTTACCATGAGCAGTTCTTC. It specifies CSARLGLAVYHEQFF.

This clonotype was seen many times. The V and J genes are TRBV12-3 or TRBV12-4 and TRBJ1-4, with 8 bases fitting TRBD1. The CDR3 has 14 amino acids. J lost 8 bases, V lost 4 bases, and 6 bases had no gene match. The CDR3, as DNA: TGTGCCAGCAGTTCGACAGGGGCGGGCGAAAAACTGTTTTTT. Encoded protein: CASSSTGAGEKLFF.

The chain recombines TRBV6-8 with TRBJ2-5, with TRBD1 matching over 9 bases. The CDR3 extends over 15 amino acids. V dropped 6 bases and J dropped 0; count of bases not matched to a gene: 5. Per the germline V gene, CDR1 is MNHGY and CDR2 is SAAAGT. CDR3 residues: CASRKDRGHQETQYF. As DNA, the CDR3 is TGTGCCAGCAGGAAGGACAGGGGTCACCAAGAGACCCAGTACTTC.

The CDR3: CAWTAGTSWNEQFF. The CDR3 region has the DNA TGTGCCTGGACGGCCGGGACTAGCTGGAATGAGCAGTTCTTC. The chain links TRBV30 to TRBJ2-1; TRBD2 aligns across 9 bases. The V segment lost 4 bases and the J segment 7 bases; nucleotides outside the gene matches: 8. The CDR3 has 14 residues. From germline, CDR1 is GTSNPN and CDR2 SVGIG (reference sequence).

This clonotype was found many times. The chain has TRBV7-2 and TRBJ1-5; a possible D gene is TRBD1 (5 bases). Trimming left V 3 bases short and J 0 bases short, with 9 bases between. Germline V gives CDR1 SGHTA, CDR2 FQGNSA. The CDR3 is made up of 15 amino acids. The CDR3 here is CASSLAGSSNQPQHF. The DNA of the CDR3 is TGTGCCAGCAGCTTGGCAGGGAGTAGCAATCAGCCCCAGCATTTT.